Sequencing of this T cell receptor beta chain was carried out in a study of CD8 T cells in ankylosing spondylitis. Study outcomes and limitations: Disease-associated clones were reportedly significantly overrepresented in matched ankylosing spondylitis synovial fluid. Disease-linked clones proved CD8+ and comparatively uncommon in peripheral blood. Reactive arthritis synovial fluid and blood previously showed some of these motif variants. Typical of ankylosing spondylitis blood, it appeared, was a TCR beta motif of roughly eight highly homologous variants.

Remarks on this clonotype: Its antigen is not known.

Germline loops: CDR1 LNHNV, CDR2 YYDKDF (reference sequence). The CDR3 length is 14 residues. V was pared by 0 bases and J by 5 bases, with 4 bases of the junction left unmatched. Preparation of TCR beta libraries was done by quantitative 5'-RACE with molecular barcodes. Via MiXCR, TCRdb re-called the 5' RACE reads, giving one row per CDR3 protein. This table has approximately 400,000 distinct CDR3 sequences, 17% appearing once. The specimen was blood, either unsorted or a sorted T cell fraction (not recorded which). The V gene is TRBV15, the J gene TRBJ2-7; 7 positions agree with TRBD2. The origin of this receptor is a male donor with ankylosing spondylitis. This CDR3 is CATSRDLGGNEQYF. CDR3 coding DNA: TGTGCCACCAGCAGAGATTTGGGAGGGAACGAGCAGTACTTC.